The 30 T cell receptor beta chains given below trace back to one sample, sequenced in a study of technical replicates of blood from a few donors. TCRdb's copy holds only in-frame clones and misses some; the assay was immunoSEQ multiplex PCR. The sample lists nearly 80,000 clones, around 96% occurring once. The sample was T cells isolated from PBMCs. These receptors all stem from a human donor in good health.

The CDR3: CASSLSSGSQETQYF. CDR3 DNA sequence: TGTGCCAGCAGTTTAAGTAGCGGGAGCCAAGAGACCCAGTACTTC. V gene TRBV28 combines with J gene TRBJ2-5, with 9 bases fitting TRBD2. The length of the CDR3 is 15 residues. Germline V gene data show CDR1 as MDHEN and CDR2 as SYDVKM. V shed 2 bases, J shed 1 base, and the junction held 2 bases outside the gene matches.

The chain joins TRBV11-1 to TRBJ2-3; 8 bases align to TRBD1. The V gene end was trimmed by 5 bases and the J gene end by 2 bases; junction bases not matched to a gene: 6. The CDR3 covers 15 residues. Germline assignment: CDR1 SGHAT and CDR2 FQDESV (reference sequence). CDR3 sequence reads: CASSHHRGDTDTQYF. The CDR3 coding sequence is TGTGCCAGCAGCCACCACAGGGGGGACACAGATACGCAGTATTTT.

The rearrangement links TRBV7-9 to TRBJ2-1; perhaps TRBD2 as D (5 bases). The CDR3 covers 14 residues. V was clipped by 3 bases and J by 8 bases, with 14 bases between them. From germline, CDR1 is SEHNR and CDR2 FQNEAQ (reference sequence). CDR3 in DNA: TGTGCCAGCAGCTTTTCTAGCCTACGGGATGAGCAGTTCTTC. This translates into CASSFSSLRDEQFF.

V gene TRBV6-6 combines with J gene TRBJ1-1; possibly TRBD1 for D (6 bases). The CDR3 totals 14 residues. CDR1 MNHNY and CDR2 SVGAGI come from the germline V gene (reference sequence). V gave up 6 bases and J gave up 1 base, with 12 bases separating them. This chain's CDR3 is CASRWDTRNTEAFF. CDR3 nucleotides: TGTGCCAGCAGATGGGACACAAGGAACACTGAAGCTTTCTTT.

The chain is built from TRBV7-8 and TRBJ2-1, with TRBD2 matching 10 bases. This CDR3 is 15 amino acids long. J gave up 9 bases and V 3 bases, and 8 bases lay outside the gene matches. Germline CDR1 is SGHVS and CDR2 is FQNEAQ. The CDR3 region has the DNA TGTGCCAGCAGCTTGGGGACTAGCGAACCGGGTGAGCAGTTCTTC. It codes for CASSLGTSEPGEQFF.

The chain is built from TRBV5-1 and TRBJ1-2; D is unresolved. Germline CDR1 is SGHRS and CDR2 is YFSETQ. The V end lost 4 bases, the J end lost 4 bases, and 11 bases lay between the germline ends. The CDR3 is made up of 13 amino acids. The CDR3 protein is CASSLTSVYGYTF. The CDR3 region has the DNA TGCGCCAGCAGCCTTACAAGTGTCTATGGCTACACCTTC.

Comment on this clone: Within the sample, other DNA sequences also encode this same CDR3. The rearrangement joins TRBV27 to TRBJ2-7; a weak D match, TRBD2 (5 bases). The V and J ends lost 0 bases and 6 bases respectively, with 6 bases between them. The CDR3 is 12 amino acids. Germline-derived CDR1 and CDR2 are MNHEY and SMNVEV (reference sequence). DNA for the CDR3: TGTGCCAGCAGTTTATCAGGAGGCGAGCAGTACTTC. As protein: CASSLSGGEQYF.

The chain joins TRBV19 to TRBJ2-7; TRBD2 might be the D (5 bases). Trimming pared 5 bases from V and 6 bases from J, leaving 11 bases between. The germline V gene has CDR1 LNHDA and CDR2 SQIVND (reference sequence). The CDR3 is 12 amino acids. CDR3 nucleotides: TGTGCCAGTAGTTACGGGGTTAGCGAGCAGTACTTC. Its protein is CASSYGVSEQYF. Full variable domain (remainder filled in from reference TRBV19 and TRBJ2-7): DGGITQSPKYLFRKEGQNVTLSCEQNLNHDAMYWYRQDPGQGLRLIYYSQIVNDFQKGDIAEGYSVSREKKESFPLTVTSAQKNPTAFYLCASSYGVSEQYFGPGTRLTVT.

Concerning this clone itself: This same CDR3 is encoded by further DNA sequences in the sample. The CDR3 region has the DNA TGTGCCAGCAGTTACAGCAGCGGGGGCCAGCCCCAGCATTTT. As protein: CASSYSSGGQPQHF. This chain joins TRBV6-5 and TRBJ1-5, with a tentative D call TRBD1 (6 bases). Trimming took off 2 bases at V and 7 bases at J, with 12 bases between the two ends. The CDR3 is 14 amino acids. Germline CDR1 and CDR2: MNHEY and SVGAGI.

The gene calls are TRBV5-4 and TRBJ2-7; possibly TRBD1 for D (6 bases). The germline V and J ends were trimmed by 0 bases and 7 bases, with 8 bases remaining between them. CDR3 length equals 12 residues. CDR1 and CDR2 (germline): SGHNT, YYREEE (reference sequence). CDR3: CASSLGGQEQYF. The CDR3 DNA reads as TGTGCCAGCAGCTTGGGGGGGCAGGAGCAGTACTTC.

V and J are TRBV6-5 and TRBJ1-2, with D possibly matching TRBD1 (5 bases). CDR3 size: 14 residues. Germline loops: CDR1 MNHEY, CDR2 SVGAGI. V was shortened by 6 bases and J by 4 bases, with 15 bases between the two germline ends. Here the CDR3 reads CASSPAGGTYGYTF. In DNA form, the CDR3 reads TGTGCCAGCAGCCCCGCGGGGGGAACCTATGGCTACACCTTC.

This chain links TRBV6-1 with TRBJ2-7, with 8 bases lining up with TRBD1. This CDR3 is built from 13 residues. Trimming removed 8 bases from V and 5 bases from J; junction bases left unmatched: 8. Germline CDR1 and CDR2: MNHNS and SASEGT. Here the CDR3 reads CASAGGAGDEQYF. The CDR3 DNA follows: TGTGCCAGCGCAGGGGGCGCAGGCGACGAGCAGTACTTC.

The V call is TRBV5-1, the J call TRBJ1-4, with unresolved D. CDR1 is SGHRS, CDR2 YFSETQ, per germline. CDR3 length equals 15 residues. With 0 bases removed from V and 0 bases from J, the gap between germline ends came to 6 bases. This CDR3 is CASSLASSTNEKLFF. Here the CDR3 DNA reads TGCGCCAGCAGCTTGGCATCATCAACTAATGAAAAACTGTTTTTT.

This clone is a singleton in its sample. The chain joins TRBV20-1 to TRBJ1-2; the match to TRBD1 covers 8 bases. V gave up 4 bases and J gave up 8 bases; unmatched junction bases: 3. CDR1 and CDR2 (germline): DFQATT, SNEGSKA (reference sequence). This CDR3 is 11 amino acids long. The CDR3, as DNA: TGCAGTGCTAACAGGGGGGCGGGCTACACCTTC. This codes for CSANRGAGYTF.

The chain links TRBV28 to TRBJ2-7; 10 nucleotides align to TRBD1. Trimming at V came to 7 bases and at J to 6 bases, leaving 12 bases not matched to a gene. The CDR3 is 15 amino acids. Germline lookup yields CDR1 MDHEN and CDR2 SYDVKM. CDR3 in amino acids: CASTPTGTGATEQYF. The CDR3 DNA reads as TGTGCCAGCACCCCAACCGGGACAGGGGCTACCGAGCAGTACTTC.

The chain combines TRBV5-4 with TRBJ1-2; the match to TRBD1 covers 8 bases. This CDR3 has 13 amino acids. Germline trimming cut 4 bases from V and 6 bases from J; bases unmatched to any gene: 5. Germline CDR1 reads SGHNT; CDR2 reads YYREEE (reference sequence). The CDR3 DNA reads TGTGCCAGCAGCCCCCGGGACAGGCATGGCTACACCTTC. Its translation: CASSPRDRHGYTF.

The rearrangement uses TRBV4-1 and TRBJ2-2, with D possibly matching TRBD1 (6 bases). The CDR3 loop spans 14 amino acids. V lost 4 bases and J lost 7, with 13 bases in between. Germline assignment: CDR1 MGHRA and CDR2 YSYEKL. In DNA form, the CDR3 reads TGCGCCAGCAGCCGGTCTCAGGGGAACGGGGAGCTGTTTTTT. Translating gives CASSRSQGNGELFF.

This chain connects TRBV7-9 to TRBJ2-7; TRBD2 might be the D (6 bases). Trimming shortened V by 1 base and J by 5 bases, and 9 bases separated the two germline ends. This CDR3 comprises 13 residues. Germline CDR1 reads SEHNR; CDR2 reads FQNEAQ (reference sequence). CDR3 protein: CASSLVGGNEQYF. The DNA for the CDR3 is TGTGCCAGCAGCTTAGTCGGAGGGAACGAGCAGTACTTC.

This chain connects TRBV5-6 to TRBJ1-4; no clear D. Germline V gene lookup returns CDR1 SGHDT and CDR2 YYEEEE. V gave up 4 bases and J gave up 2 bases, with 12 bases separating them. CDR3 size: 15 residues. CDR3 DNA: TGTGCCAGCAGCGATACGGGAACCACTAATGAAAAACTGTTTTTT. This gives the protein CASSDTGTTNEKLFF.

The V and J genes are TRBV25-1 and TRBJ1-2; D gene ambiguous. CDR1 is MGHDK and CDR2 is SYGVNS in the germline V gene. CDR3 length: 14 amino acids. Deletions cut 3 bases from V and 4 bases from J, with 12 bases between. The CDR3 protein is CASSDEGLVYGYTF. CDR3 DNA: TGTGCCAGCAGTGATGAAGGACTTGTCTATGGCTACACCTTC.

The rearrangement links TRBV25-1 to TRBJ2-3; 15 nucleotides match TRBD2. V lost 2 bases and J lost 2; bases outside the gene matches: 2. CDR1 MGHDK and CDR2 SYGVNS come from the germline V gene. This CDR3 has 17 amino acids. DNA of the CDR3: TGTGCCAGCAGTGAAGGACTAGCGGGAGGGCCCACAGATACGCAGTATTTT. It translates to CASSEGLAGGPTDTQYF.

The chain combines TRBV7-6 with TRBJ2-1, with 8 bases identical to TRBD1. J was trimmed by 5 bases and V by 5 bases; bases with no gene match: 14. The length of the CDR3 is 17 residues. Germline loops: CDR1 SGHVS, CDR2 FNYEAQ. Here the CDR3 reads CASSRTGLRVSNNEQFF. The CDR3 nucleotides read TGTGCCAGCAGCAGGACAGGGCTCAGGGTGTCCAACAATGAGCAGTTCTTC.

The rearrangement joins TRBV9 to TRBJ2-3; 8 nucleotides match TRBD2. The CDR3 consists of 15 residues. CDR1 is SGDLS, CDR2 YYNGEE, per germline. The junction had 6 bases not matched to a gene; V was cut back by 1 base and J by 5 bases. DNA of the CDR3: TGTGCCAGCAGCGTAACAGCGGGAGTTGAAGATACGCAGTATTTT. This gives the protein CASSVTAGVEDTQYF.

The CDR3 DNA reads as TGTGCCAGCAGTTACCAGGGGAACACTGAAGCTTTCTTT. It translates to CASSYQGNTEAFF. The chain employs TRBV6-5 and TRBJ1-1, with D perhaps matching TRBD1 (5 bases). Germline lookup yields CDR1 MNHEY and CDR2 SVGAGI. V was shortened by 2 bases and J by 1 base, with 5 bases between the two germline ends. The CDR3 contains 13 residues.

The chain combines TRBV13 with TRBJ2-7; maybe TRBD1 (6 bases). The ends were cut back, 5 bases at V and 0 bases at J, with 17 bases in the middle. CDR1 is PRHDT and CDR2 is FYEKMQ in the germline V gene (reference sequence). The CDR3 loop spans 16 amino acids. The CDR3 sequence: CASSAGTQVISYEQYF. The CDR3 DNA follows: TGTGCCAGCAGCGCCGGGACACAAGTCATCTCCTACGAGCAGTACTTC.

This clone was observed once. The rearrangement uses TRBV9 and TRBJ1-4; 7 nucleotides align to TRBD1. The CDR3 runs to 17 residues. With 3 bases clipped from V and 0 bases from J, the junction kept 8 bases outside the gene matches. The V gene's germline CDR1 is SGDLS and CDR2 YYNGEE. CDR3 nucleotide sequence: TGTGCCAGCAGCGCTACAGGGGCTGATGCAACTAATGAAAAACTGTTTTTT. The encoded protein is CASSATGADATNEKLFF.

The chain joins TRBV9 to TRBJ2-7; 7 nucleotides align to TRBD1. With 7 bases clipped from V and 3 bases from J, the junction kept 13 bases outside the gene matches. CDR3 length equals 15 residues. Germline CDR1 SGDLS, CDR2 YYNGEE. CDR3 loop: CASSRQGDGIYEQYF. The CDR3 nucleotides read TGTGCCAGCTCCCGACAGGGAGACGGTATCTACGAGCAGTACTTC.

The chain joins TRBV6-1 to TRBJ1-1; maybe TRBD1 (5 bases). Trimming removed 8 bases at V and 10 bases at J, with 14 bases between. The length of the CDR3 is 11 residues. Germline V lookup: CDR1 MNHNS, CDR2 SASEGT. The CDR3 spells CASLGTQGAFF. The CDR3 nucleotides read TGTGCCAGCTTAGGGACTCAGGGAGCTTTCTTT.

This chain links TRBV29-1 with TRBJ2-7; D gene uncertain. The CDR3 is 12 residues long. Looked up from germline, CDR1 is SQVTM and CDR2 is ANQGSEA. The ends were cut back, 5 bases at V and 0 bases at J, with 8 bases in the middle. This CDR3 reads CSVLAPSYEQYF. The CDR3 DNA reads TGCAGCGTTCTGGCACCCTCCTACGAGCAGTACTTC.

V usage is TRBV5-1 and J usage is TRBJ2-7, with 9 nucleotides matching TRBD2. Trimming cost V 2 bases and J 0 bases; bases outside gene matches: 3. Germline V lookup: CDR1 SGHRS, CDR2 YFSETQ. This CDR3 contains 15 residues. CDR3 DNA sequence: TGCGCCAGCAGCTTATCTAGCGGGGTCTCCTACGAGCAGTACTTC. Amino acid sequence: CASSLSSGVSYEQYF.